These 26 T cell receptor beta chains share one sample of origin, sequenced in a study of CD8+ T cells in alopecia areata. Isolated RNA was reverse transcribed into cDNA used as the sequencing template. Measured with immunoSEQ multiplex PCR; TCRdb has only the in-frame clones, and not every one. This sample has a few hundred thousand clones, with 45% to 70% found just once. Treatment meaning: oral pan-JAK inhibitor, 5-10 mg twice daily. Here the sequenced sample was CD4+ T cells sorted from blood, taken at week 52, from a patient treated with tofacitinib. These receptors were collected from a human donor with alopecia areata.

At least ten counts were recorded for this clone. CDR3 loop: CASSYRGGSMNTEAFF. For the CDR3, the DNA is TGTGCCAGCAGTTACCGAGGTGGCAGCATGAACACTGAAGCTTTCTTT. This chain connects TRBV27 to TRBJ1-1; the D is unclear. The germline V and J ends were trimmed by 4 bases and 0 bases, with 15 bases remaining between them. This CDR3 is 16 amino acids long. Germline CDR1 reads MNHEY; CDR2 reads SMNVEV (reference sequence).

The chain has TRBV7-2 and TRBJ2-7; D unclear. CDR3 length equals 11 residues. Germline V gene sequence: CDR1 SGHTA, CDR2 FQGNSA. V gave up 5 bases and J gave up 2 bases, with 4 bases separating them. CDR3 protein: CASSPAYEQYF. The CDR3 region has the DNA TGTGCCAGCAGCCCCGCCTACGAGCAGTACTTC.

The V call is TRBV30, the J call TRBJ1-3, with unresolved D. The CDR3 loop spans 15 amino acids. The V gene lost 0 bases and the J gene lost 0 bases, with 9 bases spanning the gap. CDR1 is GTSNPN and CDR2 is SVGIG in the germline V gene (reference sequence). CDR3 protein: CAWSVRSRSGNTIYF. CDR3 coding DNA: TGTGCCTGGAGTGTACGATCCCGCTCTGGAAACACCATATATTTT.

This clone was counted between two and nine times. The chain employs TRBV29-1 and TRBJ2-2; 10 nucleotides align to TRBD1. Germline CDR1 SQVTM, CDR2 ANQGSEA. The CDR3 has 15 residues. The J segment lost 2 bases and the V segment lost 6 bases, leaving 6 bases of the junction unmatched. The CDR3 region is CSVRGTGDNTGELFF. The CDR3 nucleotides read TGCAGCGTACGCGGGACAGGGGACAACACCGGGGAGCTGTTTTTT.

V is TRBV9 and J is TRBJ1-6; D is uncertain. Trimming removed 0 bases from V and 7 bases from J, with 11 bases in between. Per germline, CDR1 SGDLS and CDR2 YYNGEE. The CDR3 consists of 15 residues. The CDR3 sequence: CASSVVGSLNSPLHF. CDR3 DNA: TGTGCCAGCAGCGTAGTCGGCAGCCTAAATTCACCCCTCCACTTT.

The rearrangement links TRBV30 to TRBJ2-5, with D tentatively TRBD1 or TRBD2 (6 bases each). CDR1 is GTSNPN and CDR2 is SVGIG in the germline V gene (reference sequence). The CDR3 is made up of 14 amino acids. Trimming removed 3 bases from V and 3 bases from J, with 14 bases in between. CDR3 protein: CAWSPRGLKETQYF. The DNA for the CDR3 is TGTGCCTGGAGCCCCCGGGGGCTTAAAGAGACCCAGTACTTC.

The chain carries TRBV15 and TRBJ1-6; the D gene is possibly TRBD1 (5 bases). V lost 3 bases, J lost 0 bases, and 15 bases lay in between. Germline-derived CDR1 and CDR2 are LNHNV and YYDKDF (reference sequence). The CDR3 is 18 amino acids. CDR3 in amino acids: CATSSSGLLSSYNSPLHF. The CDR3 DNA is TGTGCCACCAGCAGCTCGGGACTTCTGAGCTCCTATAATTCACCCCTCCACTTT.

This clone was observed a few times. The chain links TRBV7-9 to TRBJ2-4, with a possible D match to TRBD1 (5 bases). Germline V gene sequence: CDR1 SEHNR, CDR2 FQNEAQ (reference sequence). This CDR3 comprises 19 residues. With 0 bases removed from V and 2 bases from J, the gap between germline ends came to 20 bases. The CDR3 DNA follows: TGTGCCAGCAGCTTAGCCCCAGGGATGTCGGTATTTACCAAAAACATTCAGTACTTC. Protein sequence: CASSLAPGMSVFTKNIQYF.

The CDR3 DNA reads as TGTGCCATCAGTGTAGGCGGTGGCTACACCTTC. It codes for CAISVGGGYTF. The chain carries TRBV10-3 and TRBJ1-2; the D is unclear. Germline-derived CDR1 and CDR2 are ENHRY and SYGVKD. V was clipped by 4 bases and J by 7 bases, with 7 bases between them. The CDR3 is 11 amino acids.

The chain carries TRBV4-3 and TRBJ1-5; D unresolved. Trimming left V 1 base short and J 5 bases short, with 6 bases between. This CDR3 spans 13 amino acids. The germline V gene has CDR1 LGHNA and CDR2 YSLEER. CDR3 residues: CASSQATYQPQHF. The CDR3 nucleotides are TGCGCCAGCAGCCAAGCTACTTATCAGCCCCAGCATTTT.

The chain carries TRBV11-2 and TRBJ2-7; D is possibly TRBD2 (6 bases). Germline-derived CDR1 and CDR2 are SGHAT and FQNNGV. The V gene lost 1 base and the J gene lost 6 bases, with 10 bases spanning the gap. The CDR3 spans 13 residues. This CDR3 reads CASSLVWGGEQYF. The DNA of the CDR3 is TGTGCCAGCAGCTTAGTGTGGGGAGGCGAGCAGTACTTC.

V and J are TRBV4-2 and TRBJ1-2; TRBD1 agrees at 7 bases. This CDR3 comprises 16 residues. V gave up 7 bases and J gave up 0 bases; unmatched junction bases: 11. Germline CDR1 reads LGHNA; CDR2 reads YNFKEQ. The CDR3 sequence: CASTPDGGGANYGYTF. CDR3 nucleotides: TGTGCCAGCACCCCGGATGGAGGGGGCGCTAACTATGGCTACACCTTC.

J is TRBJ1-2 and V is TRBV30, with D hard to call. Trimming left V 0 bases short and J 3 bases short, with 8 bases between. The CDR3 extends over 13 amino acids. From germline, CDR1 is GTSNPN and CDR2 SVGIG (reference sequence). CDR3 in DNA: TGTGCCTGGAGTGTACGACGGCACTATGGCTACACCTTC. The encoded protein is CAWSVRRHYGYTF.

The chain couples TRBV7-3 to TRBJ2-1; either TRBD1 or TRBD2 may supply D (5 bases each). In germline, CDR1 is SGHTA, CDR2 FQGTGA. V lost 2 bases, J lost 8 bases, and 10 bases lay in between. The CDR3 is 13 residues long. CDR3 coding DNA: TGTGCCAGCAGCTTAGGGACGATCGATGAGCAGTTCTTC. Its translation: CASSLGTIDEQFF.

This chain joins TRBV15 and TRBJ2-3, with no clear D. Trimming pared 5 bases from V and 7 bases from J, leaving 19 bases between. CDR1 is LNHNV, CDR2 YYDKDF, per germline (reference sequence). The CDR3 sequence is 15 residues long. CDR3 bases: TGTGCCACCAGCCCTCCGTTTTCCAGTTTGCATACGCAGTATTTT. Protein sequence: CATSPPFSSLHTQYF.

V is TRBV25-1 and J is TRBJ1-1, with 9 nucleotides matching TRBD1. Trimming cost V 3 bases and J 8 bases; bases outside gene matches: 7. This CDR3 spans 14 amino acids. The germline V gene encodes CDR1 MGHDK and CDR2 SYGVNS. CDR3 protein: CASSERTGAPEAFF. CDR3 in DNA: TGTGCCAGCAGTGAGAGGACAGGGGCCCCGGAAGCTTTCTTT.

This clone was seen a handful of times. This rearrangement joins TRBV5-1 to TRBJ2-2; D is tentatively TRBD1 or TRBD2 (6 bases each). Looked up from germline, CDR1 is SGHRS and CDR2 is YFSETQ. Trimming stripped 6 bases from V and 0 bases from J, with 15 bases between. This CDR3 spans 16 amino acids. DNA for the CDR3: TGCGCCAGCAAACAGGGAGGAGGTGCGAACACCGGGGAGCTGTTTTTT. Residues: CASKQGGGANTGELFF.

This clone turned up a few times. This rearrangement joins TRBV5-1 to TRBJ2-3; D not certain. Germline assignment: CDR1 SGHRS and CDR2 YFSETQ. The CDR3 loop spans 13 amino acids. Trimming cost V 2 bases and J 6 bases, with 10 bases left between them. The DNA for the CDR3 is TGCGCCAGCAGCTTTACCTACGGGGATACGCAGTATTTT. As protein: CASSFTYGDTQYF.

This clone was counted only a few times. The rearrangement uses TRBV30 and TRBJ2-5; D is ambiguous. The ends were cut back, 4 bases at V and 5 bases at J, with 14 bases in the middle. Looked up from germline, CDR1 is GTSNPN and CDR2 is SVGIG (reference sequence). The CDR3 runs to 13 residues. The CDR3 DNA is TGTGCCTGGATACGAGTGGCGGAGGAGACCCAGTACTTC. Its protein is CAWIRVAEETQYF.

The CDR3 region has the DNA TGTGCCAGCAGTGAATCTCGACAGGGAGGTTACGAGCAGTACTTC. This sequence encodes CASSESRQGGYEQYF. The V and J genes are TRBV25-1 and TRBJ2-7; TRBD1 might be the D (7 bases). The CDR3 runs to 15 residues. Germline CDR1 is MGHDK and CDR2 is SYGVNS. Trimming shortened V by 1 base and J by 4 bases, and 14 bases separated the two germline ends.

The chain carries TRBV9 and TRBJ1-3; a weak D match, TRBD1 (5 bases). The CDR3 extends over 16 amino acids. The V end was cut by 4 bases, the J end by 6 bases, with 20 bases between. The germline CDR1 and CDR2 sequences are SGDLS and YYNGEE. The CDR3 DNA reads TGTGCCAGCAGCCCCCGTGGAGGGGTTGCGTTAAACACCATATATTTT. It codes for CASSPRGGVALNTIYF.

The CDR3 coding sequence is TGCAGCGTTGAAGATTACCGCGGCGGAGAGACCCAGTACTTC. Translation: CSVEDYRGGETQYF. The chain carries TRBV29-1 and TRBJ2-5; D not certain. The length of the CDR3 is 14 residues. V gave up 0 bases and J gave up 4 bases, with 12 bases separating them. Germline V lookup: CDR1 SQVTM, CDR2 ANQGSEA. The full variable domain, in which reference TRBV29-1 and TRBJ2-5 provide the parts outside the CDR3, is SAVISQKPSRDICQRGTSLTIQCQVDSQVTMMFWYRQQPGQSLTLIATANQGSEATYESGFVIDKFPISRPNLTFSTLTVSNMSPEDSSIYLCSVEDYRGGETQYFGPGTRLLVL.

The V call is TRBV4-1, the J call TRBJ2-7; 8 nucleotides agree with TRBD1. V shed 2 bases and J 3 bases; nucleotides not matched to a gene: 3. CDR1 MGHRA and CDR2 YSYEKL come from the germline V gene. This CDR3 region has 14 residues. The CDR3 protein is CASSQPGTGYEQYF. CDR3 nucleotide sequence: TGCGCCAGCAGCCAACCCGGGACAGGCTACGAGCAGTACTTC.

The J gene is TRBJ1-1, the V gene TRBV19; D remains unclear. CDR3 length: 15 residues. The V and J ends lost 6 bases and 0 bases respectively, with 14 bases between them. The germline CDR1 and CDR2 sequences are LNHDA and SQIVND (reference sequence). The DNA for the CDR3 is TGTGCCAGTAGAGAGGCCTCAGTAATGAACACTGAAGCTTTCTTT. This codes for CASREASVMNTEAFF.

The rearrangement uses TRBV5-1 and TRBJ2-1, with a possible D match to TRBD1 (5 bases). V was pared by 0 bases and J by 4 bases, with 8 bases between. This CDR3 has 14 residues. CDR1 is SGHRS, CDR2 YFSETQ, per germline. CDR3 nucleotide sequence: TGCGCCAGCAGCTTGGTCGACAGTTACAATGAGCAGTTCTTC. Translation: CASSLVDSYNEQFF.

Only one count was recorded for this clone. CDR3 region: CASSQATGGNYGYTF. CDR3 nucleotide sequence: TGTGCCAGCAGCCAAGCGACAGGGGGCAACTATGGCTACACCTTC. The genes are TRBV4-2 and TRBJ1-2, with TRBD1 identical over 10 bases. Per germline, CDR1 LGHNA and CDR2 YNFKEQ. Trimming removed 1 base from V and 2 bases from J; junction bases left unmatched: 1. The CDR3 spans 15 residues.